This T cell receptor (beta chain) derives from a study of T-cell memory formation after mild COVID-19. Germline CDR1 is SGDLS and CDR2 is YYNGEE. The V and J ends lost 0 bases and 3 bases respectively, with 10 bases between them. The CDR3 has 14 residues. TCRdb reanalysed the 5' RACE reads using MiXCR and keeps one entry per CDR3 protein. Of roughly 150,000 distinct CDR3 sequences listed, more than 14% are singletons. The chain employs TRBV9 and TRBJ2-7; weak D call: TRBD2 (5 bases). This receptor was identified in an adult woman who had mild COVID-19 (a few samples of this study predate the infection). Cell type and time point are not known. The sequenced sample was PBMCs or a T cell subset sorted from them (not recorded which). The CDR3 here is CASSVDNGNYEQYF. The CDR3 DNA follows: TGTGCCAGCAGCGTAGATAACGGGAACTACGAGCAGTACTTC.